These 31 T cell receptor beta chains share one sample of origin, sequenced in a study of T cells in Graves' hyperthyroidism and ophthalmopathy. Amplification of TCR beta CDR3 regions used RNA as the template. The TCR CDR3 first-round RT-PCR relied on the HTBI primer set. MiXCR, applied by TCRdb to the multiplex PCR reads, yields one record per CDR3 protein. The table has 500,000 to 750,000 distinct CDR3 sequences, about 45% seen once. Source material: peripheral blood or thyroid tissue (not recorded which). Every receptor here comes from a woman aged 18-29 years with Graves' hyperthyroidism.

As for this clonotype: No conserved phenylalanine or tryptophan ends this CDR3, so it is likely a read error. No DNA is shown, since the ends of the CDR3 on it are uncertain; the CDR3 is the one TCRdb lists. The chain's CDR3 is CSAQKAGT. V is TRBV20-1 and J is TRBJ1-3; the D call in the table, TRBD1, was not verified against the DNA. CDR1 is DFQATT and CDR2 is SNEGSKA in the germline V gene (reference sequence). The CDR3 sequence runs 8 residues, both termini included.

Only a few counts were recorded for this clonotype. The V and J genes are TRBV29-1 and TRBJ1-3; D may be TRBD1 (5 bases). Germline-derived CDR1 and CDR2 are SQVTM and ANQGSEA. The CDR3 runs to 15 residues. Trimming took off 3 bases at V and 2 bases at J, with 14 bases between the two ends. Here the CDR3 DNA reads TGCAGCGTTGAGTCATTTTGGGGGGCTGGAAACACCATATATTTT. It translates to CSVESFWGAGNTIYF.

The V gene is TRBV10-3, the J gene TRBJ2-6; tentative D call: TRBD2 (5 bases). CDR3 length equals 15 residues. Per germline, CDR1 ENHRY and CDR2 SYGVKD. V was cut by 3 bases and J by 4 bases, with 10 bases left in between. In DNA, the CDR3 is TGTGCCATCAGTGACCCGCCTAGCGGGGCCAACGTCCTGACTTTC. Its protein product is CAISDPPSGANVLTF.

In its sample, this clonotype was seen many times. V gene TRBV5-8 combines with J gene TRBJ2-5; TRBD1 matches 7 bases. The CDR3 spans 14 residues. J gave up 2 bases and V 3 bases, and 4 bases lay outside the gene matches. Germline values: CDR1 SGHTS, CDR2 YDEGEE. The CDR3 coding sequence is TGTGCCAGCAGCTCGGGACAGCTACAAGAGACCCAGTACTTC. It is translated as CASSSGQLQETQYF.

This clonotype came up many times. The chain has TRBV7-3 and TRBJ1-1; D unresolved. V lost 8 bases and J 1 base, leaving 20 bases between the germline ends. The CDR3 covers 16 residues. Per the germline V gene, CDR1 is SGHTA and CDR2 is FQGTGA. This chain's CDR3 is CASGNSGRYENTEAFF. The CDR3 DNA is TGTGCCAGCGGAAACAGCGGTCGATACGAGAACACTGAAGCTTTCTTT. The entire variable domain, with the rest obtained from reference TRBV7-3 and TRBJ1-1, is as follows: GAGVSQTPSNKVTEKGKYVELRCDPISGHTALYWYRQSLGQGPEFLIYFQGTGAADDSGLPNDRFFAVRPEGSVSTLKIQRTERGDSAVYLCASGNSGRYENTEAFFGQGTRLTVV.

A few counts support this clonotype. The V gene is TRBV7-8, the J gene TRBJ2-5; 7 bases align to TRBD1. The CDR3 totals 15 residues. Germline-derived CDR1 and CDR2 are SGHVS and FQNEAQ. V lost 1 base to trimming and J lost 7 bases; unmatched junction nucleotides: 9. CDR3 residues: CASSLEQGFLVTQYF. CDR3 in DNA: TGTGCCAGCAGCTTAGAACAGGGGTTTTTGGTGACCCAGTACTTC.

The chain employs TRBV20-1 and TRBJ2-3, with D perhaps TRBD2 (6 bases). Germline CDR1 DFQATT, CDR2 SNEGSKA (reference sequence). Trimming removed 6 bases at V and 1 base at J, with 11 bases between. This CDR3 region has 13 residues. For the CDR3, the DNA is TGCAGTGCCACGGAGGGGCGCACAGATACGCAGTATTTT. Translating gives CSATEGRTDTQYF.

This chain uses TRBV20-1 with TRBJ1-2, with D possibly being TRBD1 (6 bases). CDR1 and CDR2 from the germline V gene are DFQATT and SNEGSKA (reference sequence). The CDR3 is 10 amino acids. The V end lost 5 bases, the J end lost 7 bases, and 8 bases lay between the germline ends. The chain's CDR3 is CSASGAGYTF. CDR3 sequence (DNA): TGCAGTGCTTCAGGGGCTGGCTACACCTTC.

This chain connects TRBV7-3 to TRBJ1-1, with D possibly being TRBD1 (5 bases). The CDR3 consists of 16 residues. Per the germline V gene, CDR1 is SGHTA and CDR2 is FQGTGA. V dropped 3 bases and J dropped 1 base, with 15 bases sitting between them. This CDR3 is CASSLAAGQSNTEAFF. Written as DNA, the CDR3 is TGTGCCAGCAGCTTGGCGGCTGGACAATCGAACACTGAAGCTTTCTTT. The full variable domain, with the rest looked up from reference TRBV7-3 and TRBJ1-1, is GAGVSQTPSNKVTEKGKYVELRCDPISGHTALYWYRQSLGQGPEFLIYFQGTGAADDSGLPNDRFFAVRPEGSVSTLKIQRTERGDSAVYLCASSLAAGQSNTEAFFGQGTRLTVV.

This clonotype showed up just a few times. The genes are TRBV6-2 or TRBV6-3 and TRBJ2-2, with 7 bases lining up with TRBD2. CDR1 MNHEY and CDR2 SVGEGT come from the germline V gene. The CDR3 runs to 16 residues. The V gene end was trimmed by 6 bases and the J gene end by 6 bases; junction bases not matched to a gene: 13. The CDR3 DNA reads as TGTGCCAGCAGACCCCTCGCGCGGGAGACCCCCGGGGAGCTGTTTTTT. This gives the protein CASRPLARETPGELFF.

The table lists this clonotype with a few counts. The chain has TRBV6-6 and TRBJ2-2, with TRBD2 matching over 8 bases. From germline, CDR1 is MNHNY and CDR2 SVGAGI (reference sequence). The CDR3 has 17 amino acids. The J segment lost 3 bases and the V segment lost 2 bases, leaving 8 bases of the junction unmatched. DNA of the CDR3: TGTGCCAGCAGTTACCCCGGCGGGAGGTTTGACACCGGGGAGCTGTTTTTT. This gives the protein CASSYPGGRFDTGELFF.

Remarks on this clonotype: A much larger clone sits a single nucleotide away, making a read error possible. This chain uses TRBV19 with TRBJ2-2, with 8 bases aligning to TRBD2. There are 16 residues in the CDR3. Germline V CDR1 and CDR2: LNHDA, SQIVND (reference sequence). As DNA, the CDR3 is TGTGCCAGTAGTGCAAATCTAGCGGGCCACACCGGGGAGCTGGTTTTT. Its translation is CASSANLAGHTGELVF.

In regard to this clonotype: This clone may be a read error of a much larger clone one base away. CDR3 nucleotide sequence: TGTGCCAGCAGTGGAAACGGGGCAACCTACGAGCAGTACTTC. This sequence encodes CASSGNGATYEQYF. The chain has TRBV6-5 and TRBJ2-7; TRBD1 or TRBD2 may be the D gene (5 bases each). The germline CDR1 and CDR2 sequences are MNHEY and SVGAGI. V was shortened by 5 bases and J by 2 bases, with 13 bases between the two germline ends. The CDR3 covers 14 residues.

On this clonotype: Being one base from a much bigger clone, this may be a read error. This rearrangement joins TRBV20-1 to TRBJ1-4; D is perhaps TRBD1 (5 bases). This CDR3 contains 14 residues. Germline assignment: CDR1 DFQATT and CDR2 SNEGSKA (reference sequence). The CDR3 nucleotides read TGCAGTGCCCCGGGGGGATCAACTAATGGAAAACTGTTTTTT. Its protein is CSAPGGSTNGKLFF.

The rearrangement links TRBV13 to TRBJ2-3, with unresolved D. V dropped 9 bases and J dropped 9 bases, with 16 bases sitting between them. Germline V gives CDR1 PRHDT, CDR2 FYEKMQ (reference sequence). The CDR3 contains 12 residues. The CDR3 loop reads CASQAEVGTQYF. The CDR3 DNA reads as TGTGCCAGTCAGGCGGAAGTGGGGACGCAGTATTTT.

The rearrangement joins TRBV24-1 to TRBJ2-7; 10 bases line up with TRBD2. With 3 bases clipped from V and 3 bases from J, the junction kept 4 bases outside the gene matches. The germline gives CDR1 KGHDR, CDR2 SFDVKD. This CDR3 spans 15 amino acids. CDR3 DNA: TGTGCCACCAGTGATCCCCTAGCGGGAGTCTACGAGCAGTACTTC. It encodes CATSDPLAGVYEQYF.

The chain combines TRBV7-8 with TRBJ1-1; D ambiguous. Trimming took off 5 bases at V and 4 bases at J, with 8 bases between the two ends. This CDR3 is built from 12 residues. Germline V gene sequence: CDR1 SGHVS, CDR2 FQNEAQ. CDR3 sequence reads: CASSQYGTEAFF. Written as DNA, the CDR3 is TGTGCCAGCAGCCAGTATGGCACTGAAGCTTTCTTT.

Details on this clonotype: This clone may be a read error of a much larger clone one base away. The chain uses TRBV5-1 and TRBJ1-2, with D perhaps TRBD1 (6 bases). Germline V lookup: CDR1 SGHRS, CDR2 YFSETQ. This CDR3 region has 14 residues. Trimming took off 3 bases at V and 3 bases at J, with 12 bases between the two ends. The CDR3 protein is CASSSWTEDYGYTF. CDR3 sequence (DNA): TGCGCCAGCAGCTCCTGGACAGAGGACTATGGCTACACCTTC.

Many counts were recorded for this clonotype. The chain combines TRBV12-3 or TRBV12-4 with TRBJ2-7; D is possibly TRBD2 (5 bases). The CDR3 length is 14 residues. The germline V and J ends were trimmed by 6 bases and 0 bases, with 12 bases remaining between them. CDR3 bases: TGTGCCAGCAGCACGGACTCGAACTCCTACGAGCAGTACTTC. Protein: CASSTDSNSYEQYF.

This clonotype was detected only a few times. The chain employs TRBV30 and TRBJ1-4; 9 positions match TRBD1. Germline lookup yields CDR1 GTSNPN and CDR2 SVGIG (reference sequence). This CDR3 is 16 amino acids long. The ends lost 1 base at V and 7 bases at J; junction bases unmatched: 10. CDR3 sequence (DNA): TGTGCCTGGAGTGCCCATCGGACAGGGGATGGTGAAAAACTGTTTTTT. As protein: CAWSAHRTGDGEKLFF.

On this clonotype itself: Just one base apart from a much larger clone, this may be a read error. The chain combines TRBV7-4 with TRBJ2-7; D is undetermined. CDR1 and CDR2 (germline): SGHVT, SQSDAQ. The CDR3 has 13 residues. The CDR3 region has the DNA TGTGCCAGCAGAGGAACCCGAGGATACGGGCAGTACTTC. It is translated as CASRGTRGYGQYF.

This clonotype was recorded only once. Without the conserved terminal phenylalanine or tryptophan, this CDR3 likely stems from a read error. V is TRBV2 and J is TRBJ1-6; D gene uncertain. Per germline, CDR1 SNHLY and CDR2 FYNNEI. The CDR3 is 14 residues long. CDR3 amino acids: CASGEPTAKSPLHL. The CDR3 nucleotides are TGTGCCAGCGGTGAACCGACCGCTAAATCACCCCTCCACCTT.

This clonotype was seen at least ten times. The J gene is TRBJ1-1, the V gene TRBV7-9; D possibly corresponds to TRBD1 (5 bases). This CDR3 has 12 amino acids. Germline V gene data show CDR1 as SEHNR and CDR2 as FQNEAQ (reference sequence). Trimming stripped 5 bases from V and 6 bases from J, with 10 bases between. Here the CDR3 DNA reads TGTGCCAGCAGCGGGGGGGAGGCTGAAGCTTTCTTT. Translated: CASSGGEAEAFF.

V and J are TRBV18 and TRBJ1-1, with D unclear. V was trimmed by 4 bases and J by 4 bases, leaving 13 bases between them. This CDR3 is built from 14 residues. Germline-derived CDR1 and CDR2 are KGHSH and LQKENI. CDR3 coding DNA: TGTGCCAGCTCACAGAAGAGGTGGGGCACTGAAGCTTTCTTT. Protein product: CASSQKRWGTEAFF. Complete variable domain (other parts from reference TRBV18 and TRBJ1-1): NAGVMQNPRHLVRRRGQEARLRCSPMKGHSHVYWYRQLPEEGLKFMVYLQKENIIDESGMPKERFSAEFPKEGPSILRIQQVVRGDSAAYFCASSQKRWGTEAFFGQGTRLTVV.

J is TRBJ2-5 and V is TRBV24-1; the match to TRBD1 covers 7 bases. The length of the CDR3 is 13 residues. Germline-derived CDR1 and CDR2 are KGHDR and SFDVKD. The junction had 6 bases not matched to a gene; V was cut back by 9 bases and J by 3 bases. The DNA for the CDR3 is TGTGCCACCGGAACCGGGACAGAAGAGACCCAGTACTTC. Amino acids: CATGTGTEETQYF.

This clonotype was recorded many times. The chain couples TRBV20-1 to TRBJ2-2, with D perhaps matching TRBD2 (6 bases). This CDR3 has 13 amino acids. Germline CDR1 is DFQATT and CDR2 is SNEGSKA (reference sequence). V gave up 6 bases and J gave up 1 base, with 9 bases separating them. This CDR3 reads CSALSGNTGELFF. The CDR3 nucleotides are TGCAGTGCCCTTAGCGGGAACACCGGGGAGCTGTTTTTT.

The chain carries TRBV13 and TRBJ1-1; no definite D call. The CDR3 totals 12 residues. Germline V gene data show CDR1 as PRHDT and CDR2 as FYEKMQ (reference sequence). Trimming stripped 0 bases from V and 8 bases from J, with 7 bases between. The CDR3 region has the DNA TGTGCCAGCAGCTTAGGACGGATGGAAGCTTTCTTT. Protein: CASSLGRMEAFF.

Note on this clonotype: A read error may explain this, as a much larger clone is one base away. This chain uses TRBV2 with TRBJ1-4; D unclear. Looked up from germline, CDR1 is SNHLY and CDR2 is FYNNEI. The CDR3 extends over 12 amino acids. Trimming left V 6 bases short and J 4 bases short, with 6 bases between. The CDR3 protein is CASSASNEKLFF. The CDR3, as DNA: TGTGCCAGCAGCGCTAGTAATGAAAAACTGTTTTTT.

This clonotype came up many times. A much larger clone differs by one base, so this may be a read error. DNA for the CDR3: TGTGCCAGCTCAAGGACAGGGGGGGGTAGCTATGGCTACACCTTC. Its translation is CASSRTGGGSYGYTF. The rearrangement uses TRBV7-9 and TRBJ1-2; TRBD1 matches 10 bases. The junction had 10 bases not matched to a gene; V was cut back by 8 bases and J by 4 bases. The germline V gene has CDR1 SEHNR and CDR2 FQNEAQ (reference sequence). The CDR3 extends over 15 amino acids.

V is TRBV7-9 and J is TRBJ1-2; 7 positions match TRBD1. CDR1 and CDR2 (germline): SEHNR, FQNEAQ (reference sequence). Trimming cost V 6 bases and J 7 bases; bases outside gene matches: 5. The CDR3 totals 12 residues. The chain's CDR3 is CASSWTGFGYTF. In nucleotides, the CDR3 is TGTGCCAGCAGTTGGACAGGATTTGGCTACACCTTC.

This clonotype was counted a few times. The gene calls are TRBV2 and TRBJ2-7; 9 positions match TRBD1. The CDR3 has 17 amino acids. The V segment lost 8 bases and the J segment 3 bases; nucleotides outside the gene matches: 17. CDR1 and CDR2 from the germline V gene are SNHLY and FYNNEI. CDR3 loop: CASSPLAGTGINYEQYF. CDR3 in DNA: TGTGCCAGCTCACCACTTGCCGGGACAGGGATTAACTACGAGCAGTACTTC.